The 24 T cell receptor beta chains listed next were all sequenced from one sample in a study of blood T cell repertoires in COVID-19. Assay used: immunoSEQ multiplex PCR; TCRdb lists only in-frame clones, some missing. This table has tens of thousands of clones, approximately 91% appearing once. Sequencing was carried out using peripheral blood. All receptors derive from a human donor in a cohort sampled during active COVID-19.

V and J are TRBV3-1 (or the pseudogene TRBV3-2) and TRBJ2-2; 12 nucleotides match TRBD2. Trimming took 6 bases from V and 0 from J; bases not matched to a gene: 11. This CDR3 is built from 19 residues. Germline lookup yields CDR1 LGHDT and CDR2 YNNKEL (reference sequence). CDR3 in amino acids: CASRSRSLAGGPNTGELFF. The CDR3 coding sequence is TGTGCCAGCAGATCCAGATCTCTAGCGGGAGGGCCGAACACCGGGGAGCTGTTTTTT.

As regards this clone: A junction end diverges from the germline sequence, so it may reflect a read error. The CDR3 DNA follows: TGTGCTAGCAGCTTAGCGCATGGAGGAGATGAAAAACTGTTTTTT. Translating it yields CASSLAHGGDEKLFF. This rearrangement joins TRBV7-7 to TRBJ1-4; D is uncertain. Germline V gene lookup returns CDR1 SSHAT and CDR2 FNYEAQ (reference sequence). This CDR3 has 15 residues. The full variable domain, in which reference TRBV7-7 and TRBJ1-4 provide the parts outside the CDR3, is GAGVSQSPRYKVTKRGQDVTLRCDPISSHATLYWYQQALGQGPEFLTYFNYEAQPDKSGLPSDRFSAERPEGSISTLTIQRTEQRDSAMYRCASSLAHGGDEKLFFGSGTQLSVL.

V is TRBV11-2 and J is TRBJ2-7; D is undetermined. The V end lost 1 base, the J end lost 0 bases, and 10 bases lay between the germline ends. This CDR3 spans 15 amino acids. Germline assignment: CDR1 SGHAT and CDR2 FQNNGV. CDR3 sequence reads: CASSLVSRSSYEQYF. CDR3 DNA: TGTGCCAGCAGCTTAGTGTCCAGAAGCTCCTACGAGCAGTACTTC.

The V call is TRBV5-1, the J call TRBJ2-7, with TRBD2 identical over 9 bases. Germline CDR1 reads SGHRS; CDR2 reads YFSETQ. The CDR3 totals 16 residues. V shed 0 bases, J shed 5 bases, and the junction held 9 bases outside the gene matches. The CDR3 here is CASSLGSGSPYDEQYF. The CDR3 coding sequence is TGCGCCAGCAGCTTGGGTAGCGGGAGCCCGTACGACGAGCAGTACTTC.

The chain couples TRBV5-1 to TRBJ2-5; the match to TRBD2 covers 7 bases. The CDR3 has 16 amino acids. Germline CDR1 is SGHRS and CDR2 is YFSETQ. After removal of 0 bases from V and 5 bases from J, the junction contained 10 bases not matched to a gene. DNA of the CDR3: TGCGCCAGCAGCTTGGAGCCGGGAACGCGGGGGGAGACCCAGTACTTC. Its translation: CASSLEPGTRGETQYF.

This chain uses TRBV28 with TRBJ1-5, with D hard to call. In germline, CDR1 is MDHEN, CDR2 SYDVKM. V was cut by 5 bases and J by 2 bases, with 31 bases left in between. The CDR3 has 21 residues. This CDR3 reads CASSPRIRAGRPLIGNQPQHF. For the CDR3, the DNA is TGTGCCAGCAGTCCCCGCATCCGTGCGGGCCGTCCTTTAATTGGCAATCAGCCCCAGCATTTT.

CDR3 nucleotide sequence: TGCGCCAGCAGCTTAGGGCCCGAGCGGGGGACCCAGTACTTC. It translates to CASSLGPERGTQYF. The V call is TRBV5-1, the J call TRBJ2-5; TRBD2 aligns across 7 bases. CDR1 SGHRS and CDR2 YFSETQ come from the germline V gene. V gave up 2 bases and J gave up 7 bases; unmatched junction bases: 8. This CDR3 contains 14 residues.

CDR3 coding DNA: TGTGCCAGCAGTGAATCGGGGGTTAATCAGCCCCAGCATTTT. The encoded protein is CASSESGVNQPQHF. The chain is built from TRBV6-1 and TRBJ1-5, with a tentative D call TRBD1 (5 bases). In germline, CDR1 is MNHNS, CDR2 SASEGT. There are 14 residues in the CDR3. Trimming took 2 bases from V and 4 from J, leaving 9 bases between them.

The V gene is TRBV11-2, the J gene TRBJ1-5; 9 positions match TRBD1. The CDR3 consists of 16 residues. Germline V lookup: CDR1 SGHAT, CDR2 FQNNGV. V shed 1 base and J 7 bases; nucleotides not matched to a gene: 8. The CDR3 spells CASSLAGQGVRQPQHF. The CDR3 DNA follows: TGTGCCAGCAGCTTAGCGGGACAGGGTGTTAGGCAGCCCCAGCATTTT.

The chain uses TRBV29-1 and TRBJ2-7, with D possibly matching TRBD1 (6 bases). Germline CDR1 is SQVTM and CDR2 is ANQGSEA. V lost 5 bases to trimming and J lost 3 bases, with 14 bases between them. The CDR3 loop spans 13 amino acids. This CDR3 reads CSVSDSRFYEQYF. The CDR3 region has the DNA TGCAGCGTTTCGGACAGTCGGTTCTACGAGCAGTACTTC.

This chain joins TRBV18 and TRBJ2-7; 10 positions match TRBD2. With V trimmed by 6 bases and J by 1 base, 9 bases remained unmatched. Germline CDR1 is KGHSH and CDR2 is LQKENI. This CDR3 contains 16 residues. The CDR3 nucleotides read TGTGCCAGCTCCCGACAAACTAGCGGGATATCCTACGAGCAGTACTTC. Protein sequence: CASSRQTSGISYEQYF. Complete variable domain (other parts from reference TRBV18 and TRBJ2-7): NAGVMQNPRHLVRRRGQEARLRCSPMKGHSHVYWYRQLPEEGLKFMVYLQKENIIDESGMPKERFSAEFPKEGPSILRIQQVVRGDSAAYFCASSRQTSGISYEQYFGPGTRLTVT.

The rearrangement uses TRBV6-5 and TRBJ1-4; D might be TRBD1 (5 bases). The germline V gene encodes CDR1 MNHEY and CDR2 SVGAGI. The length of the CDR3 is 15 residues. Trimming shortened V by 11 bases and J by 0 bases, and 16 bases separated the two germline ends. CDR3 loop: CAVGGDQATNEKLFF. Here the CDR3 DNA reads TGTGCCGTTGGAGGGGATCAGGCAACTAATGAAAAACTGTTTTTT.

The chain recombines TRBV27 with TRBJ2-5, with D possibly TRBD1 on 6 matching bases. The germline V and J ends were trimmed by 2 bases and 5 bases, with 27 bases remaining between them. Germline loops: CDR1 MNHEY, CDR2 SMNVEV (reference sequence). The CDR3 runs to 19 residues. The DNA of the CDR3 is TGTGCCAGCAGTTTAGGTGTGGGAAAACCGGGACACCTAGGGGAGACCCAGTACTTC. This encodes CASSLGVGKPGHLGETQYF.

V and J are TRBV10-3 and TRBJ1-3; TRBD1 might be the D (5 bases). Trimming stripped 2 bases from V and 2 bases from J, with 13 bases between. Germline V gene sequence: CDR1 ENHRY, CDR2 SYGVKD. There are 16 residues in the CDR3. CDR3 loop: CAISEAGHIPGNTIYF. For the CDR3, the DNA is TGTGCCATCAGTGAGGCGGGGCACATTCCTGGAAACACCATATATTTT.

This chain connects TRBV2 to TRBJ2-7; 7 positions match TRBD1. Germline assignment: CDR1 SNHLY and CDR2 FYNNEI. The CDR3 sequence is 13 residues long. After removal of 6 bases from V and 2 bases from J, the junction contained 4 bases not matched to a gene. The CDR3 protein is CASSVTGAYEQYF. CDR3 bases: TGTGCCAGCAGCGTTACAGGGGCCTACGAGCAGTACTTC.

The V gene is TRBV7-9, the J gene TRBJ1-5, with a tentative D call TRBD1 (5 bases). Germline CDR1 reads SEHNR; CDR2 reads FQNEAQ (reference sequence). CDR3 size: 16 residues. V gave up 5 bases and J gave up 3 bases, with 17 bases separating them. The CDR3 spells CASSQGVGGYNQPQHF. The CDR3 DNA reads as TGTGCCAGCAGCCAAGGCGTGGGGGGTTACAATCAGCCCCAGCATTTT.

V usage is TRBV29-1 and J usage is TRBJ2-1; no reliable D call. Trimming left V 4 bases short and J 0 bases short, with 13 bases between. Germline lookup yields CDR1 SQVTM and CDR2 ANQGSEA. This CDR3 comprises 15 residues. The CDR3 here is CSVANGPSSYNEQFF. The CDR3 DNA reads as TGCAGCGTTGCGAACGGTCCTAGCTCCTACAATGAGCAGTTCTTC.

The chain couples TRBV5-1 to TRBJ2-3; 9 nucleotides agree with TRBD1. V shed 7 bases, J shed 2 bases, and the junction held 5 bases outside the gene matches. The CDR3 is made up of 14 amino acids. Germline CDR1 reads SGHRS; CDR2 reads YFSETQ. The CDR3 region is CASGTGLLTDTQYF. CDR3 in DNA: TGCGCCAGCGGGACAGGGCTACTCACAGATACGCAGTATTTT.

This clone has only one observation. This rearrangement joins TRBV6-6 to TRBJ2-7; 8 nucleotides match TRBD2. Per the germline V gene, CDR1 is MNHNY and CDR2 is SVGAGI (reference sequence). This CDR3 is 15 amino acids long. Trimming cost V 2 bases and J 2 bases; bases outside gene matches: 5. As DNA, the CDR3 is TGTGCCAGCAGTTACGGGACTAGTAGTACCTACGAGCAGTACTTC. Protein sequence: CASSYGTSSTYEQYF.

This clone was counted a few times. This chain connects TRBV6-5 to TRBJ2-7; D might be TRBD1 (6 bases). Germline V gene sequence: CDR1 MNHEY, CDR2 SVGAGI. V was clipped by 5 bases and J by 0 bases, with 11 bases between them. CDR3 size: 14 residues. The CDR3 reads CASSPQQGSYEQYF. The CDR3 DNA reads TGTGCCAGCAGTCCTCAACAGGGCTCCTACGAGCAGTACTTC.

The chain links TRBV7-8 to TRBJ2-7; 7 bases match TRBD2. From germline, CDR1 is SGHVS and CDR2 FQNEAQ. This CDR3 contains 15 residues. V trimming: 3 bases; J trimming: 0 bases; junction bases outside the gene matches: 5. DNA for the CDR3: TGTGCCAGCAGCTTGACCGAGCGGGGCTCCTACGAGCAGTACTTC. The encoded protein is CASSLTERGSYEQYF.

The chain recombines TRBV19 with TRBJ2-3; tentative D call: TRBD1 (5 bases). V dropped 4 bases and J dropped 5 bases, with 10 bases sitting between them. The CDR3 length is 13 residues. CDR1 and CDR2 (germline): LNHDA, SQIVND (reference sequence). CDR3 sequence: CASSTGSLDTQYF. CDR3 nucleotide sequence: TGTGCCAGTAGTACAGGGTCCCTAGATACGCAGTATTTT.

CDR3 sequence reads: CASSYRMGNQETQYF. CDR3 nucleotides: TGTGCCAGCAGCTACAGGATGGGGAACCAAGAGACCCAGTACTTC. The chain employs TRBV11-3 and TRBJ2-5, with D perhaps TRBD1 (5 bases). V lost 4 bases and J lost 0, with 12 bases in between. From germline, CDR1 is SGHNT and CDR2 YENEEA. The CDR3 runs to 15 residues.

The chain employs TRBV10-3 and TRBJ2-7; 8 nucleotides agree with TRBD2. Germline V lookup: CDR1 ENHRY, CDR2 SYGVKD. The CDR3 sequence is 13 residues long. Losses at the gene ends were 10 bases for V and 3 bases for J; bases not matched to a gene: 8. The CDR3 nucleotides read TGTGCCACCGGGGGGGCAGGGAGCTACGAGCAGTACTTC. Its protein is CATGGAGSYEQYF.